The T cell receptor beta chain under discussion was sequenced for a study of blood T cells in healthy people across ages. Overall study findings and caveats: When set beside aged donors, long-lived donors presented more naive CD4+ cells and higher diversity.

With respect to this clonotype: The antigen is not known.

The use of a sample-barcoded 5' primer and a J-beta primer mix characterized a second PCR of roughly 7 to 12 cycles. Each cDNA molecule was tagged by a template-switch adaptor with 12 random nucleotides. TCRdb ran MiXCR on the 5' RACE reads and lists one entry per CDR3 protein. The top ten hold under 4% of the sample, which has hundreds of thousands of distinct CDR3 sequences, 20% to 25% seen once. V dropped 5 bases and J dropped 3; count of bases not matched to a gene: 5. This CDR3 spans 14 amino acids. The V gene's germline CDR1 is SEHNR and CDR2 FQNEAQ (reference sequence). The extraction recovered at least 5 micrograms of total RNA per sample.

The sample taken for sequencing was blood. The receptor was derived from a man aged 65-85 years in good health. This chain connects TRBV7-9 to TRBJ1-1; 8 bases agree with TRBD1. CDR3 sequence: CASSVYRGDTEAFF. CDR3 DNA sequence: TGTGCCAGCAGCGTGTACAGGGGGGACACTGAAGCTTTCTTT. The full variable domain, in which reference TRBV7-9 and TRBJ1-1 provide the parts outside the CDR3, is DTGVSQNPRHKITKRGQNVTFRCDPISEHNRLYWYRQTLGQGPEFLTYFQNEAQLEKSRLLSDRFSAERPKGSFSTLEIQRTEQGDSAMYLCASSVYRGDTEAFFGQGTRLTVV.